This record covers a single T cell receptor (beta chain). Adults between roughly 18 and 90 years of age took part from 24 US areas. Assignments of participants to cohorts depended upon their own reported clinical history. Sequencing was performed with immunoSEQ multiplex PCR; in TCRdb, only in-frame clones are kept and a portion is missing. The table has around 220,000 clones, about 85% seen once. The V and J ends lost 4 bases and 8 bases, in that order; junction bases with no gene match: 9. CDR1 and CDR2 from the germline V gene are GTSNPN and SVGIG (reference sequence). The CDR3 contains 14 residues. These data come from a study of blood T cell repertoires in COVID-19.

This rearrangement joins TRBV30 to TRBJ1-2, with 11 bases aligning to TRBD1. The sequenced sample was PBMCs or T cells enriched from blood (not recorded which). The TCR sequence derives from a young woman with acute COVID-19. Written as DNA, the CDR3 is TGTGCCTGGATAGTGGGACAGGGGGGTGGGGGCTACACCTTC. It translates to CAWIVGQGGGGYTF.